Listed below are T cell receptor beta chains from one sample, sequenced in a study of regulatory T cells in long-lasting Graves disease. TCRdb redid the calling of the multiplex PCR reads with MiXCR, one entry per CDR3 protein. The table includes roughly 350,000 distinct CDR3 sequences, under 20% detected once. The data also belong to a second study, concerning T cells in Graves' hyperthyroidism and ophthalmopathy.

Sequencing used peripheral blood mononuclear cells (PBMCs), obtained at new diagnosis, from a patient treated with antithyroid drugs. The receptors derive from a young woman with Graves disease. The CDR3 runs from the conserved cysteine through the conserved F or W. D genes are given only for firm matches. Size values are once, few and many counts, or a class for expanded clones, and some rows have none.

D: NA
size: few
J: TRBJ1-4
V: TRBV28
CDR3: CASTSGGEPEKLFF
DNA: TGTGCCAGCACCTCCGGAGGGGAACCTGAAAAACTGTTTTTT

D: NA
size: many
J: TRBJ2-5
V: TRBV12-5
CDR3: CASGLYIQGGMETQYF
DNA: TGTGCTAGTGGTTTGTATATACAGGGAGGGATGGAGACCCAGTACTTC

D: NA
size: NA
J: TRBJ2-2
V: TRBV7-9
CDR3: CASSPWRSPNTGALFF
DNA: TGTGCCAGCAGCCCCTGGAGGAGCCCGAACACCGGGGCGCTGTTTTTT

D: TRBD2
size: many
J: TRBJ2-1
V: TRBV5-6
CDR3: CASSSPSREGLHEQFF
DNA: TGTGCCAGCAGCTCGCCTTCGCGGGAGGGCCTGCATGAGCAGTTCTTC

D: NA
size: many
J: TRBJ2-5
V: TRBV11-2
CDR3: CASSPLVPSRWVDGETQYF
DNA: TGTGCCAGCAGCCCACTAGTCCCGTCTCGCTGGGTAGATGGGGAGACCCAGTACTTC

D: TRBD1
size: many
J: TRBJ1-1
V: TRBV7-3
CDR3: CASSSFRDSTEAFF
DNA: TGTGCCAGCAGCAGCTTTAGGGACAGCACTGAAGCTTTCTTT

D: NA
size: many
J: TRBJ2-1
V: TRBV12-3/TRBV12-4
CDR3: CASSSIRADNEQFF
DNA: TGTGCCAGCAGTTCTATCCGGGCCGACAATGAGCAGTTCTTC

D: NA
size: many
J: TRBJ2-1
V: TRBV20-1
CDR3: CSAPMFGGLARAGNEQFF
DNA: TGCAGTGCTCCGATGTTCGGGGGCTTGGCTCGCGCGGGAAATGAGCAGTTCTTC

D: NA
size: many
J: TRBJ2-1
V: TRBV5-1
CDR3: CASRLVPDPSFYNEQFF
DNA: TGCGCCAGCAGGTTGGTCCCAGACCCCTCATTCTACAATGAGCAGTTCTTC

D: NA
size: NA
J: TRBJ2-7
V: TRBV15
CDR3: CATSRDPAPSEQYF
DNA: TGTGCCACCAGCAGAGATCCGGCTCCATCTGAGCAGTACTTC

D: TRBD1
size: NA
J: TRBJ2-2
V: TRBV24-1
CDR3: CATSDPRDRETGELFF
DNA: TGTGCCACCAGTGATCCCCGGGACAGGGAAACCGGGGAGCTGTTTTTT

D: TRBD2
size: NA
J: TRBJ2-1
V: TRBV18
CDR3: CASSPRRLAVTAYNEQFF
DNA: TGTGCCAGCTCACCAAGGAGACTAGCGGTTACCGCCTACAATGAGCAGTTCTTC

D: NA
size: NA
J: TRBJ2-7
V: TRBV5-1
CDR3: CASSSIRGAREQYF
DNA: TGCGCCAGCAGCTCGATCCGGGGGGCAAGGGAGCAGTACTTC

D: NA
size: many
J: TRBJ1-1
V: TRBV7-3
CDR3: CASSLNSVGGAAFF
DNA: TGTGCCAGCAGCTTAAATTCTGTCGGGGGGGCAGCTTTCTTT

D: NA
size: NA
J: TRBJ2-3
V: TRBV19
CDR3: CASKSGTGSGWTDTQYF
DNA: TGTGCCAGTAAAAGTGGGACGGGGTCCGGGTGGACAGATACGCAGTATTTT

D: NA
size: many
J: TRBJ2-1
V: TRBV11-1
CDR3: CASSLAGGADEQFF
DNA: TGTGCCAGCAGCTTAGCAGGGGGGGCGGATGAGCAGTTCTTC

D: NA
size: NA
J: TRBJ2-2
V: TRBV12-3/TRBV12-4
CDR3: CASSLGGTVFLGELFF
DNA: TGTGCCAGCAGTTTAGGCGGGACGGTTTTTCTCGGGGAGCTGTTTTTT

D: NA
size: many
J: TRBJ2-3
V: TRBV27
CDR3: CASSFGITQYF
DNA: TGTGCCAGCAGTTTCGGCATTACGCAGTATTTT

D: NA
size: many
J: TRBJ2-5
V: TRBV30
CDR3: CAWSKGREETQYF
DNA: TGTGCCTGGAGTAAGGGGCGGGAAGAGACCCAGTACTTC

D: TRBD1
size: many
J: TRBJ1-2
V: TRBV11-2
CDR3: CASSPGTGNYGYTF
DNA: TGTGCCAGCAGCCCCGGGACAGGGAACTATGGCTACACCTTC

D: NA
size: NA
J: TRBJ2-7
V: TRBV29-1
CDR3: CSGGTVSYEQYF
DNA: TGCAGCGGGGGGACGGTCTCCTACGAGCAGTACTTC

D: NA
size: many
J: TRBJ2-5
V: TRBV5-1
CDR3: CASSLEDGETQYF
DNA: TGCGCCAGCAGCTTGGAAGACGGCGAGACCCAGTACTTC

D: TRBD2
size: many
J: TRBJ2-7
V: TRBV20-1
CDR3: CSASGAGVGEQYF
DNA: TGCAGTGCTAGCGGCGCGGGAGTGGGCGAGCAGTACTTC

D: NA
size: many
J: TRBJ2-7
V: TRBV13
CDR3: CASRMTGEGVYEQYF
DNA: TGTGCCAGCAGAATGACAGGGGAGGGAGTCTACGAGCAGTACTTC

D: NA
size: many
J: TRBJ1-4
V: TRBV6-5
CDR3: CASSYSGSGSANEKLFF
DNA: TGTGCCAGCAGTTACTCGGGTTCGGGATCAGCTAATGAAAAACTGTTTTTT

D: NA
size: many
J: TRBJ2-3
V: TRBV28
CDR3: CASSPTRTRSFTDTQYF
DNA: TGTGCCAGCAGTCCTACCCGGACTCGATCGTTCACAGATACGCAGTATTTT

D: NA
size: many
J: TRBJ2-7
V: TRBV20-1
CDR3: CSARSIETYEQYF
DNA: TGCAGTGCTAGATCCATCGAGACCTACGAGCAGTACTTC

D: NA
size: many
J: TRBJ1-3
V: TRBV18
CDR3: CASSPPVGDSGNTIYF
DNA: TGTGCCAGCTCACCACCGGTGGGGGACTCTGGAAACACCATATATTTT

D: NA
size: many
J: TRBJ2-7
V: TRBV7-8
CDR3: CASSLASGAPGLHEQYF
DNA: TGTGCCAGCAGCTTGGCTTCTGGAGCGCCAGGGTTGCACGAGCAGTACTTC

D: NA
size: few
J: TRBJ1-2
V: TRBV24-1
CDR3: CATSSAHGSYTF
DNA: TGTGCCACCAGTAGCGCCCACGGAAGCTACACCTTC

D: TRBD2
size: many
J: TRBJ2-7
V: TRBV7-8
CDR3: CASSFTLSGSAYEQYF
DNA: TGTGCCAGCAGCTTCACTCTGAGCGGGAGTGCCTACGAGCAGTACTTC

D: NA
size: many
J: TRBJ1-1
V: TRBV6-5
CDR3: CASSYSMGENHGTEAFF
DNA: TGTGCCAGCAGTTACTCGATGGGGGAGAATCACGGCACTGAAGCTTTCTTT

D: NA
size: many
J: TRBJ2-7
V: TRBV9
CDR3: CASSPSGQGIYKQYF
DNA: TGTGCCAGCAGCCCCTCGGGCCAGGGGATCTACAAGCAGTACTTC